This T cell receptor beta chain was retrieved from a study of cytomegalovirus exposure and HLA in healthy donors. The PCR employed 60 Vbeta primers together with 13 Jbeta primers. Generated by immunoSEQ multiplex PCR, the TCRdb table keeps only in-frame clones and is missing some. The table includes 140,000 to 150,000 clones, about 80% detected once. The sequenced material came from PBMCs. The clonotype was recovered from a man aged 40-55 years in good health and CMV-seronegative.

Here the CDR3 DNA reads TGCGCCAGCAGTCCCGGGTTAGCGGGGCGGGATGAGCAGTTCTTC. Protein sequence: CASSPGLAGRDEQFF. The chain carries TRBV5-1 and TRBJ2-1; TRBD2 aligns across 8 bases. From germline, CDR1 is SGHRS and CDR2 YFSETQ. This CDR3 region has 15 residues. The junction had 12 bases not matched to a gene; V was cut back by 5 bases and J by 8 bases.